The 3 T cell receptor beta chains given below trace back to one sample, sequenced in a study of T cell responses to AZD1222 COVID-19 vaccine. Repertoires were generated with immunoSEQ multiplex PCR, while TCRdb's copy carries only in-frame clones and drops some. Of 120,000 or so clones detected, about 95% appear once; the ten largest clones hold 2.5% to 3%. This specimen consisted of peripheral blood, obtained 28 days after the second AZD1222 dose. The origin of the receptors is an adult who received the AZD1222 COVID-19 vaccine.

Concerning this clone: The sample holds other DNA sequences that translate to the same CDR3. The chain joins TRBV2 to TRBJ1-1; the match to TRBD1 covers 12 bases. The CDR3 is 14 residues long. With V trimmed by 6 bases and J by 2 bases, 1 base remained unmatched. CDR1 and CDR2 from the germline V gene are SNHLY and FYNNEI. The chain's CDR3 is CASRGTGGNTEAFF. The CDR3 nucleotides are TGTGCCAGCAGGGGGACAGGGGGCAACACTGAAGCTTTCTTT.

CDR3 nucleotide sequence: TGTGCCAGCAGTGTCCGGGCAGGAGGTAATTCCGAGCAGTACTTC. It translates to CASSVRAGGNSEQYF. This chain connects TRBV25-1 to TRBJ2-7; the D gene is possibly TRBD2 (5 bases). The V gene lost 4 bases and the J gene lost 6 bases, with 19 bases spanning the gap. The CDR3 has 15 amino acids. The V gene's germline CDR1 is MGHDK and CDR2 SYGVNS.

The chain has TRBV18 and TRBJ1-1; D perhaps matches TRBD1 (6 bases). Germline CDR1 and CDR2: KGHSH and LQKENI. This CDR3 has 14 amino acids. Trimming removed 3 bases from V and 13 bases from J, with 21 bases in between. In DNA, the CDR3 is TGTGCCAGCTCACCGGACAGTCCTTACGCCCCTGGTTTCTTT. This gives the protein CASSPDSPYAPGFF.